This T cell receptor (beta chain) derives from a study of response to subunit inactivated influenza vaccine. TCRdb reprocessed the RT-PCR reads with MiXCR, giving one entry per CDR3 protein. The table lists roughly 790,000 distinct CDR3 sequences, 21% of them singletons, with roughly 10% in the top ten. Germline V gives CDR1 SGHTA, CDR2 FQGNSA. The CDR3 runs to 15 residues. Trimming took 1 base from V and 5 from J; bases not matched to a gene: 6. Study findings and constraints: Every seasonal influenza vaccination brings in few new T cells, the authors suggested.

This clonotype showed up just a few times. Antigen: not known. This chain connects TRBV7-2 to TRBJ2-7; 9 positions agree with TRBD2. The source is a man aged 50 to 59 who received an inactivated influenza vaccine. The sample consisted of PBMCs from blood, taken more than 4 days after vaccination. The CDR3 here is CASSLDPAGGHEQYF. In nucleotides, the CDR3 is TGTGCCAGCAGCTTAGATCCAGCGGGGGGCCACGAGCAGTACTTC.